This T cell receptor beta chain was recorded in a study of cytomegalovirus exposure and HLA in healthy donors. Germline V gives CDR1 SGHTS, CDR2 YDEGEE. The V gene lost 2 bases and the J gene lost 5 bases, with 13 bases spanning the gap. The CDR3 has 14 amino acids. The study drew the donors from its approximately 110-subject validation cohort, separate from the roughly 670-subject first cohort. General study findings and limits: Cytomegalovirus association was listed for under 200 TCR beta chains. The majority of TCR sequences were rare, yet some public TCRs appeared in many donors.

Sequencing used immunoSEQ multiplex PCR; TCRdb keeps in-frame clones, though not all of them. Found here are about 64,000 clones, about 89% of them singletons; the top ten hold around 1.5%. With respect to this clone: Its antigen remains unidentified.

The receptor was derived from a woman younger than 30 in good health and CMV-seronegative. The sequencing sample was made of PBMCs. The V gene is TRBV5-8, the J gene TRBJ1-2; D unresolved. The CDR3 region is CASSFPDTPYGYTF. CDR3 DNA sequence: TGTGCCAGCAGCTTCCCCGACACGCCTTATGGCTACACCTTC.